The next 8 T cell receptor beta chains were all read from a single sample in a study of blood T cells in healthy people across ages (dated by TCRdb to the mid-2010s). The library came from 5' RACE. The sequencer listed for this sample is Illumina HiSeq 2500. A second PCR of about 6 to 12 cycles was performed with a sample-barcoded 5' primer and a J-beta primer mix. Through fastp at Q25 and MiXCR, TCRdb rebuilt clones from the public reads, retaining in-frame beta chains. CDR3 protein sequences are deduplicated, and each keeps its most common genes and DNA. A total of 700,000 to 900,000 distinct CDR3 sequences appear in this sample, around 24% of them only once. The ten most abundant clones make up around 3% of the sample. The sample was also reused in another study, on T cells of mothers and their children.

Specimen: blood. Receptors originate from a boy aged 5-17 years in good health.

The CDR3: CASSPSGGAWADTQYF. The CDR3 DNA reads as TGCGCCAGCAGCCCGAGCGGGGGCGCTTGGGCAGATACGCAGTATTTT. The V and J genes are TRBV5-1 and TRBJ2-3; 8 bases match TRBD2. The CDR3 length is 16 residues. Trimming at V came to 4 bases and at J to 4 bases, leaving 11 bases not matched to a gene. Germline CDR1 is SGHRS and CDR2 is YFSETQ.

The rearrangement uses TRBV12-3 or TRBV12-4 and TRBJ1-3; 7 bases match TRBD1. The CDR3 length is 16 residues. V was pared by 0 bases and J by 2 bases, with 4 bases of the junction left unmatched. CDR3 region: CASSLALTGTGNTIYF. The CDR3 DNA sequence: TGTGCCAGCAGTTTAGCGTTGACAGGGACTGGAAACACCATATATTTT.

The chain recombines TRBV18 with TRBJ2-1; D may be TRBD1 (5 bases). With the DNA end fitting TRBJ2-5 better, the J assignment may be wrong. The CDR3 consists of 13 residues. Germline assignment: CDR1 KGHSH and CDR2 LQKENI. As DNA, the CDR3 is TGTGCCAGCTCACCGACAGACCAAGAGACCCAGTACTTC. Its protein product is CASSPTDQETQYF.

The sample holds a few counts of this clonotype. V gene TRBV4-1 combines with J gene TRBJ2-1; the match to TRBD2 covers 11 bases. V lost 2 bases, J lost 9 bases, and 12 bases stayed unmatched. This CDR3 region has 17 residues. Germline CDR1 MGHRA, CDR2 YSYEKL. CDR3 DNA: TGCGCCAGCAGCCAAACGGGGGCTAGCGGGGGGCAGGTTGAGCAGTTCTTC. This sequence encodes CASSQTGASGGQVEQFF.

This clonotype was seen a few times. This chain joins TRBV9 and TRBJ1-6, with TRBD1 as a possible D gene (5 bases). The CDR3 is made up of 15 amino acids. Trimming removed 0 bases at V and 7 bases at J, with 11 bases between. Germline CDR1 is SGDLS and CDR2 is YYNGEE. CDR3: CASSVVRGENSPLHF. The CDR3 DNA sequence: TGTGCCAGCAGCGTAGTTAGGGGAGAAAATTCACCCCTCCACTTT.

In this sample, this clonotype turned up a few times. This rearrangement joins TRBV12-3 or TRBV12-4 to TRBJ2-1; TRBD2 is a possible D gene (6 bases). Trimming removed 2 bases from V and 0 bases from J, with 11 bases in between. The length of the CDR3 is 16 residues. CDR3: CASSLLAVSSYNEQFF. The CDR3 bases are TGTGCCAGCAGTTTATTAGCGGTGAGCTCCTACAATGAGCAGTTCTTC.

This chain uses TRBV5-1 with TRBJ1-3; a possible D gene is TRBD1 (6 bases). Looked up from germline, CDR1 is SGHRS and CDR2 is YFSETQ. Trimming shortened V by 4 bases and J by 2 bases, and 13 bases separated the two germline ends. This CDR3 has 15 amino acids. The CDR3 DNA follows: TGCGCCAGCAGCACCCGGACAGCTCCTGGAAACACCATATATTTT. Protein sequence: CASSTRTAPGNTIYF.

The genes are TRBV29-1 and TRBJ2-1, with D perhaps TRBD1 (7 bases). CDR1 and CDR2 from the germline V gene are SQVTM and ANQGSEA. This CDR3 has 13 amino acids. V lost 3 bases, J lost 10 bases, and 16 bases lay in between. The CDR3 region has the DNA TGCAGCGTTGACCCCCTGACAGGGAGGGAGCAGTTCTTC. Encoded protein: CSVDPLTGREQFF.